These 27 T cell receptor beta chains were sequenced from one sample in a study of tumor-infiltrating lymphocytes in primary liver carcinoma (dated by TCRdb to 2016 to 2017). Sequencing used an Illumina HiSeq 2500. Using a constant-region primer and ProtoScript II reverse transcriptase, TCRbeta-specific cDNA was reverse-transcribed from about 0.45 ug total RNA. Three nested multiplex PCR rounds, following a slightly modified ARM-PCR procedure, were used to build the TCRbeta libraries. The first two PCR rounds used multiplex TRBV1-TRBV30 forward primers with a Cbeta reverse primer, each for 10 cycles. The public reads were quality trimmed at Q25 with fastp and then assembled into clones with MiXCR by TCRdb, keeping productive beta chains. Here each entry gathers all rows of one CDR3 protein and keeps the most common genes and DNA. In all, the sample holds fewer than 400,000 distinct CDR3 sequences, and approximately 58% of those were seen once. The top ten hold approximately 17% of the sample.

RNA from unsorted whole blood was extracted with TRIzol reagent, and germline DNA was obtained with the DNeasy Blood & Tissue kit. The sample comprised peripheral blood. The source is a woman aged 25-40 years with primary liver carcinoma and hepatitis B virus infection.

This clonotype was counted a few times. This chain uses TRBV7-9 with TRBJ2-7; D possibly corresponds to TRBD2 (6 bases). The CDR3 covers 14 residues. The germline V and J ends were trimmed by 1 base and 4 bases, with 11 bases remaining between them. From germline, CDR1 is SEHNR and CDR2 FQNEAQ (reference sequence). The DNA for the CDR3 is TGTGCCAGCAGCTTAGGGGTGGGGGGTTACGAGCAGTACTTC. Its translation is CASSLGVGGYEQYF.

The genes are TRBV2 and TRBJ2-7; TRBD1 matches at 7 bases. The trim removed 8 bases at V and 3 bases at J, leaving 10 bases unmatched. There are 14 residues in the CDR3. Germline lookup yields CDR1 SNHLY and CDR2 FYNNEI. The DNA for the CDR3 is TGTGCCAGCGCCGGGACAGCTCGCAACTACGAGCAGTACTTC. This sequence encodes CASAGTARNYEQYF.

Comment on this clonotype: One end of the junction fails to match germline, which may point to a read error. This chain joins TRBV11-2 and TRBJ1-6; TRBD1 matches at 7 bases. CDR3 length: 16 amino acids. Germline loops: CDR1 SGHAT, CDR2 FQNNGV. The CDR3 nucleotides read TGTACCAGCAGCTCGGGGACAGTAGCCTATAATTCACCCCTCCACTTT. This gives the protein CTSSSGTVAYNSPLHF.

This clonotype was picked up many times. V usage is TRBV7-8 and J usage is TRBJ2-1; 7 bases align to TRBD2. Looked up from germline, CDR1 is SGHVS and CDR2 is FQNEAQ. J lost 5 bases, V lost 1 base, and 2 bases had no gene match. The length of the CDR3 is 14 residues. DNA of the CDR3: TGTGCCAGCAGCTTAGTCGGGAGGCACAATGAGCAGTTCTTC. It is translated as CASSLVGRHNEQFF.

The chain links TRBV6-6 to TRBJ1-1; D possibly corresponds to TRBD1 (6 bases). Per the germline V gene, CDR1 is MNHNY and CDR2 is SVGAGI (reference sequence). Trimming removed 2 bases at V and 6 bases at J, with 13 bases between. The CDR3 loop spans 14 amino acids. The CDR3 reads CASSYGSGASEAFF. DNA of the CDR3: TGTGCCAGCAGTTACGGGTCGGGGGCATCTGAAGCTTTCTTT.

In the case of this clonotype: Compared with germline, one end of the junction differs, possibly owing to a read error. The J gene is TRBJ2-7, the V gene TRBV11-2; maybe TRBD2 (5 bases). Germline V gives CDR1 SGHAT, CDR2 FQNNGV. This CDR3 has 14 residues. For the CDR3, the DNA is TGTGCCAGTAGTCGAGGGTCTACGTCCTGCGAGCAGTACTTC. Translated, it gives CASSRGSTSCEQYF.

For this clonotype: This could be a read error, since a much larger clone is one nucleotide away. The chain employs TRBV5-6 and TRBJ2-5; tentatively, D is TRBD1 (6 bases). The CDR3 runs to 14 residues. Germline loops: CDR1 SGHDT, CDR2 YYEEEE. CDR3 in amino acids: CAISYLDQGETQYF. The CDR3 DNA reads as TGTGCCATCAGCTACCTCGACCAGGGGGAGACCCAGTACTTC.

This clonotype was seen only a few times. The chain combines TRBV10-2 with TRBJ2-7, with 11 bases identical to TRBD2. The length of the CDR3 is 14 residues. Germline V lookup: CDR1 WSHSY, CDR2 SAAADI. Unmatched junction bases numbered 7, after V lost 6 bases and J lost 6 bases. CDR3: CASSFTSGSFEQYF. DNA of the CDR3: TGCGCCAGCAGCTTCACTAGCGGGAGTTTCGAGCAGTACTTC.

The chain employs TRBV7-9 and TRBJ2-7; 10 positions match TRBD1. Germline V gives CDR1 SEHNR, CDR2 FQNEAQ (reference sequence). With 2 bases clipped from V and 2 bases from J, the junction kept 6 bases outside the gene matches. The CDR3 is made up of 16 amino acids. Written as DNA, the CDR3 is TGTGCCAGCAGCTTATCCCGGGACAGGGGTGCCTACGAGCAGTACTTC. Translating gives CASSLSRDRGAYEQYF.

The sample holds a few counts of this clonotype. The genes are TRBV6-1 and TRBJ2-7, with TRBD1 matching over 8 bases. V shed 4 bases, J shed 2 bases, and the junction held 1 base outside the gene matches. CDR1 MNHNS and CDR2 SASEGT come from the germline V gene. CDR3 length: 13 residues. For the CDR3, the DNA is TGTGCCAGCAGTGGGACAGGGCCCTACGAGCAGTACTTC. This translates into CASSGTGPYEQYF.

There are a few counts of this clonotype. The chain couples TRBV29-1 to TRBJ2-1; no firm D call. This CDR3 has 10 residues. From germline, CDR1 is SQVTM and CDR2 ANQGSEA. CDR3 sequence: CSLVGDEQFF. CDR3 sequence (DNA): TGCAGTTTGGTAGGCGATGAGCAGTTCTTC.

This clonotype was counted a few times. V and J are TRBV12-3 or TRBV12-4 and TRBJ2-3; TRBD2 agrees at 13 bases. V gave up 5 bases and J gave up 11 bases; unmatched junction bases: 19. CDR3 length: 18 residues. The CDR3 protein is CASSATPGTGLAGVVQYF. Here the CDR3 DNA reads TGTGCCAGCAGTGCAACCCCAGGAACAGGACTAGCGGGAGTGGTGCAGTATTTT.

To note about this clonotype: A much larger clone differs from this one at a single base, so this may be a read error. The chain combines TRBV12-3 or TRBV12-4 with TRBJ2-2, with TRBD2 matching over 7 bases. The CDR3 has 17 amino acids. V shed 3 bases and J 1 base; nucleotides not matched to a gene: 8. CDR3: CASSLRAGEKNTGELFF. In DNA form, the CDR3 reads TGTGCCAGCAGTTTGAGGGCGGGGGAAAAGAACACCGGGGAGCTGTTTTTT.

This clonotype was detected a few times. The chain couples TRBV28 to TRBJ2-5; 8 bases align to TRBD1. This CDR3 spans 15 amino acids. The germline CDR1 and CDR2 sequences are MDHEN and SYDVKM. Trimming took 3 bases from V and 5 from J; bases not matched to a gene: 8. CDR3 in amino acids: CASSFQGARWETQYF. CDR3 coding DNA: TGTGCCAGCAGTTTTCAGGGGGCAAGATGGGAGACCCAGTACTTC.

In the case of this clonotype: Sequence at one end of the junction differs from germline and may be a read error. The chain employs TRBV5-4 and TRBJ2-7, with 9 nucleotides matching TRBD1. The germline CDR1 and CDR2 sequences are SGHNT and YYREEE (reference sequence). The CDR3 loop spans 14 amino acids. DNA of the CDR3: TGTGTCAGCAGCTTGGGACAGGGTTTCTACGAGCAGTACTTC. Protein product: CVSSLGQGFYEQYF.

The rearrangement joins TRBV6-6 to TRBJ2-1; a possible D gene is TRBD1 (5 bases). CDR1 and CDR2 from the germline V gene are MNHNY and SVGAGI (reference sequence). CDR3 length equals 12 residues. Trimming pared 2 bases from V and 9 bases from J, leaving 8 bases between. The CDR3 sequence is CASSYGASEQFF. The CDR3 nucleotides are TGTGCCAGCAGTTACGGGGCTAGTGAGCAGTTCTTC.

V is TRBV6-1 and J is TRBJ2-2; D might be TRBD1 or TRBD2, each matching 7 bases. The CDR3 sequence is 16 residues long. CDR1 MNHNS and CDR2 SASEGT come from the germline V gene. CDR3 bases: TGTACCTCCAGGGGGACTATTAAGTTAGGCACCGGGGAGCTGTTTTTT. Translated: CTSRGTIKLGTGELFF.

This clonotype was observed many times. This rearrangement joins TRBV12-3 or TRBV12-4 to TRBJ1-5; tentatively, D is TRBD1 (6 bases). The CDR3 extends over 14 amino acids. Trimming pared 7 bases from V and 6 bases from J, leaving 16 bases between. CDR3 coding DNA: TGTGCCAGCACCCTGGGGGGGCCGGGTCAGCCCCAGCATTTT. Residues: CASTLGGPGQPQHF.

The V and J genes are TRBV11-2 and TRBJ2-5; 8 positions match TRBD1. Per germline, CDR1 SGHAT and CDR2 FQNNGV. The CDR3 totals 16 residues. V gave up 6 bases and J gave up 5 bases; unmatched junction bases: 14. CDR3 amino acids: CASRLITGGLRETQYF. In DNA form, the CDR3 reads TGTGCCAGCAGACTTATAACAGGGGGGCTCAGGGAGACCCAGTACTTC.

Notes on this clonotype: The junction differs from germline at one of its ends, possibly a read error. This rearrangement joins TRBV14 to TRBJ1-2; D is uncertain. This CDR3 spans 15 amino acids. From germline, CDR1 is SGHDN and CDR2 FVKESK. This chain's CDR3 is CASSPPGQHDYGYIF. CDR3 DNA sequence: TGTGCCAGCAGCCCCCCTGGGCAGCATGATTATGGCTACATCTTC. The variable domain in full, with the rest retrieved from reference TRBV14 and TRBJ1-2, is EAGVTQFPSHSVIEKGQTVTLRCDPISGHDNLYWYRRVMGKEIKFLLHFVKESKQDESGMPNNRFLAERTGGTYSTLKVQPAELEDSGVYFCASSPPGQHDYGYIFGSGTRLTVV.

With regard to this clonotype: A read error is possible here, since a much larger clone lies one base away. The genes are TRBV29-1 and TRBJ1-4; D is possibly TRBD1 (6 bases). With 4 bases removed from V and 7 bases from J, the gap between germline ends came to 10 bases. The CDR3 sequence is 12 residues long. Germline V CDR1 and CDR2: SQVTM, ANQGSEA. Here the CDR3 reads CSVGGGSEKLFF. The CDR3 DNA is TGCAGCGTTGGTGGGGGCAGTGAAAAACTGTTTTTT.

The chain couples TRBV12-3 or TRBV12-4 to TRBJ1-3; 7 bases agree with TRBD1. The junction had 4 bases not matched to a gene; V was cut back by 2 bases and J by 9 bases. CDR3 size: 13 residues. For the CDR3, the DNA is TGTGCCAGCAGTTTACTCGCAGGGGGCACCATATATTTT. Amino acid sequence: CASSLLAGGTIYF.

About this clonotype: A much larger clone differs by one base, so this may be a read error. Since the CDR3 does not end with the conserved phenylalanine or tryptophan, this likely comes from a read error. In DNA form, the CDR3 reads TGTGCCATCAGTGGTCAGATCAACACTGAAGCTTTCTCT. Residues: CAISGQINTEAFS. The J gene is TRBJ1-1, the V gene TRBV10-3, with D hard to call. Trimming removed 4 bases at V and 2 bases at J, with 8 bases between. Looked up from germline, CDR1 is ENHRY and CDR2 is SYGVKD. The CDR3 is 13 residues long.

As concerns this clonotype: A read error may be the cause here, since a much bigger clone is one base away. V gene TRBV29-1 combines with J gene TRBJ2-1, with 10 bases matching TRBD2. CDR3 size: 14 residues. Germline V CDR1 and CDR2: SQVTM, ANQGSEA. The CDR3 loop is CIVKSGRAYNEQFF. The CDR3 bases are TGCATCGTTAAAAGCGGGAGGGCCTACAATGAGCAGTTCTTC.

This clonotype turned up a few times. The chain is built from TRBV6-6 and TRBJ2-1; 9 bases line up with TRBD1. Trimming took 6 bases from V and 12 from J; bases not matched to a gene: 9. In germline, CDR1 is MNHNY, CDR2 SVGAGI (reference sequence). The CDR3 length is 13 residues. The CDR3 DNA reads TGTGCCAGCAGCCCTGCACTGGGACAGGGGCAGTTCTTC. It codes for CASSPALGQGQFF.

The chain employs TRBV11-2 and TRBJ2-5; D is unresolved. Germline V CDR1 and CDR2: SGHAT, FQNNGV. The CDR3 spans 13 residues. V lost 8 bases, J lost 5 bases, and 15 bases lay in between. The CDR3 region is CASGHNIRETQYF. The CDR3 nucleotides read TGTGCCAGCGGCCATAATATACGGGAGACCCAGTACTTC. The entire variable domain, with the rest obtained from reference TRBV11-2 and TRBJ2-5, is as follows: EAGVAQSPRYKIIEKRQSVAFWCNPISGHATLYWYQQILGQGPKLLIQFQNNGVVDDSQLPKDRFSAERLKGVDSTLKIQPAKLEDSAVYLCASGHNIRETQYFGPGTRLLVL.

This clonotype was seen many times. The chain couples TRBV5-4 to TRBJ2-3, with D hard to call. The CDR3 consists of 12 residues. V gave up 4 bases and J gave up 2 bases, with 5 bases separating them. The germline V gene encodes CDR1 SGHNT and CDR2 YYREEE (reference sequence). The CDR3 sequence is CASSRVTDTQYF. As DNA, the CDR3 is TGTGCCAGCAGCCGCGTCACAGATACGCAGTATTTT.